Listed here are 15 T cell receptor beta chains from one sample, sequenced in a study of blood T cell repertoires in COVID-19. Method: immunoSEQ multiplex PCR; TCRdb's copy keeps in-frame clones and lacks some. This table holds 150,000 or so clones, approximately 80% found once. The sequenced sample was PBMCs or T cells enriched from blood (not recorded which). All receptors come from a woman aged 55-69 years who had recovered from COVID-19.

The chain combines TRBV15 with TRBJ1-4, with 8 bases identical to TRBD1. This CDR3 contains 14 residues. Trimming cost V 5 bases and J 7 bases; bases outside gene matches: 6. Germline V CDR1 and CDR2: LNHNV, YYDKDF (reference sequence). The CDR3 bases are TGTGCCACCAGCCGTCGGACAGGGAGTGAAAAACTGTTTTTT. Encoded protein: CATSRRTGSEKLFF.

V usage is TRBV11-2 and J usage is TRBJ2-7, with 7 nucleotides matching TRBD1. Germline V gene data show CDR1 as SGHAT and CDR2 as FQNNGV. The CDR3 spans 13 residues. The V segment lost 3 bases and the J segment 6 bases; nucleotides outside the gene matches: 5. CDR3 protein: CASSLNRGGEQYF. CDR3 nucleotide sequence: TGTGCCAGCAGCTTGAACAGGGGTGGCGAGCAGTACTTC.

This clone was recorded once. The chain has TRBV6-4 and TRBJ2-3; TRBD1 agrees at 9 bases. The CDR3 is 14 amino acids. Trimming took 7 bases from V and 1 from J; bases not matched to a gene: 3. Germline CDR1 and CDR2: MRHNA and SNTAGT. CDR3 amino acids: CASKQGAGTDTQYF. The CDR3 DNA reads as TGTGCCAGCAAACAGGGGGCCGGCACAGATACGCAGTATTTT.

This chain connects TRBV20-1 to TRBJ1-2; unclear D gene. The V gene's germline CDR1 is DFQATT and CDR2 SNEGSKA (reference sequence). The ends were cut back, 8 bases at V and 8 bases at J, with 15 bases in the middle. The CDR3 sequence is 11 residues long. CDR3 nucleotide sequence: TGCAGTACCCCACTACGTCAGGGCTACACCTTC. Protein product: CSTPLRQGYTF.

This chain links TRBV18 with TRBJ1-1, with D maybe TRBD1 (6 bases). This CDR3 spans 13 amino acids. V lost 3 bases and J 8 bases, leaving 13 bases between the germline ends. Per the germline V gene, CDR1 is KGHSH and CDR2 is LQKENI. The CDR3 sequence: CASSPPMGHEAFF. For the CDR3, the DNA is TGTGCCAGCTCACCCCCGATGGGACACGAAGCTTTCTTT.

Here the CDR3 reads CASGTGYEQYF. Here the CDR3 DNA reads TGTGCCAGTGGGACAGGGTACGAGCAGTACTTC. The chain carries TRBV28 and TRBJ2-7, with 9 bases that match TRBD1. The J segment lost 4 bases and the V segment lost 9 bases, leaving 1 base of the junction unmatched. This CDR3 has 11 residues. Germline CDR1 reads MDHEN; CDR2 reads SYDVKM.

The chain is built from TRBV7-3 and TRBJ2-5; 11 nucleotides line up with TRBD2. The CDR3 extends over 15 amino acids. The V and J ends lost 5 bases and 4 bases, in that order; junction bases with no gene match: 6. Germline CDR1 and CDR2: SGHTA and FQGTGA. The CDR3 DNA reads TGTGCCAGCAGCAGGAGTAGCGGGAGGGGAGAGACCCAGTACTTC. Translating gives CASSRSSGRGETQYF. The full variable domain, rest sourced from reference TRBV7-3 and TRBJ2-5, is GAGVSQTPSNKVTEKGKYVELRCDPISGHTALYWYRQSLGQGPEFLIYFQGTGAADDSGLPNDRFFAVRPEGSVSTLKIQRTERGDSAVYLCASSRSSGRGETQYFGPGTRLLVL.

CDR3: CASSSSPGGSYEQYF. CDR3 sequence (DNA): TGTGCCAGCAGCTCCAGTCCCGGGGGGAGCTACGAGCAGTACTTC. V is TRBV7-8 and J is TRBJ2-7, with 7 bases identical to TRBD2. The V and J ends lost 4 bases and 3 bases, in that order; junction bases with no gene match: 9. Germline V gene sequence: CDR1 SGHVS, CDR2 FQNEAQ. This CDR3 spans 15 amino acids.

The chain couples TRBV18 to TRBJ1-2; D is unresolved. The CDR3 contains 15 residues. Germline CDR1 KGHSH, CDR2 LQKENI. V lost 2 bases, J lost 0 bases, and 10 bases lay in between. As DNA, the CDR3 is TGTGCCAGCTCACCAGATACCCAGACTAACTATGGCTACACCTTC. It translates to CASSPDTQTNYGYTF.

This clone was detected a few times. The genes are TRBV7-9 and TRBJ1-2, with a weak D call TRBD1 (5 bases). V was cut by 3 bases and J by 3 bases, with 8 bases left in between. This CDR3 region has 13 residues. Germline lookup yields CDR1 SEHNR and CDR2 FQNEAQ (reference sequence). The CDR3 bases are TGTGCCAGCAGCTTCCAGGGCTACTATGGCTACACCTTC. The encoded protein is CASSFQGYYGYTF.

V is TRBV27 and J is TRBJ2-5, with TRBD1 as a possible D gene (5 bases). Germline values: CDR1 MNHEY, CDR2 SMNVEV (reference sequence). Trimming removed 8 bases from V and 2 bases from J, with 18 bases in between. This CDR3 region has 15 residues. CDR3 in DNA: TGTGCCAGCGGATTAGGACAAGGATCACAAGAGACCCAGTACTTC. Protein product: CASGLGQGSQETQYF.

This clone showed up just once. This chain joins TRBV7-3 and TRBJ2-1, with TRBD2 matching over 11 bases. The junction had 7 bases not matched to a gene; V was cut back by 6 bases and J by 6 bases. This CDR3 contains 15 residues. Germline V CDR1 and CDR2: SGHTA, FQGTGA. The CDR3, as DNA: TGTGCCAGCAGTAAACTAGCGGGAGCCCCCAATGAGCAGTTCTTC. This encodes CASSKLAGAPNEQFF.

The chain joins TRBV5-1 to TRBJ1-1; TRBD1 matches at 11 bases. Germline V gives CDR1 SGHRS, CDR2 YFSETQ. The CDR3 has 14 residues. Germline trimming cut 3 bases from V and 5 bases from J; bases unmatched to any gene: 3. CDR3 in amino acids: CASSSGTGGTEAFF. The CDR3 bases are TGCGCCAGCAGCTCCGGGACAGGGGGAACTGAAGCTTTCTTT.

The chain's CDR3 is CASSSQGAANEKLFF. Written as DNA, the CDR3 is TGCGCCAGCAGCTCACAGGGGGCGGCTAATGAAAAACTGTTTTTT. The chain links TRBV5-1 to TRBJ1-4, with 9 nucleotides matching TRBD1. V lost 3 bases and J lost 3; bases outside the gene matches: 3. The CDR3 extends over 15 amino acids. Germline V gene sequence: CDR1 SGHRS, CDR2 YFSETQ.

V is TRBV4-2 and J is TRBJ2-3; D gene unclear. Trimming pared 0 bases from V and 0 bases from J, leaving 7 bases between. CDR3 length equals 15 residues. Germline V gives CDR1 LGHNA, CDR2 YNFKEQ. The CDR3 coding sequence is TGTGCCAGCAGCCAAGACGGTTCTAGCACAGATACGCAGTATTTT. Translating gives CASSQDGSSTDTQYF.